The 31 T cell receptor beta chains below all came from one sample that was sequenced in a study of cytomegalovirus exposure and HLA in healthy donors. PCR primers comprised 60 Vbeta and 13 Jbeta primers. Produced via immunoSEQ multiplex PCR; TCRdb's table is partial and in-frame only. This sample has 180,000 or so clones, with around four fifths found just once. Specimen: PBMCs. All receptors come from a female donor in good health and CMV-seronegative.

The V and J genes are TRBV30 and TRBJ1-6, with TRBD1 identical over 7 bases. The V segment lost 1 base and the J segment 13 bases; nucleotides outside the gene matches: 7. The CDR3 has 13 residues. Germline V gene lookup returns CDR1 GTSNPN and CDR2 SVGIG (reference sequence). CDR3 nucleotide sequence: TGTGCCTGGAGTGGGCCGGGACAGCTTCCCCTCCACTTT. Translated, it gives CAWSGPGQLPLHF.

The gene calls are TRBV27 and TRBJ2-7, with 9 bases that match TRBD1. The CDR3 contains 13 residues. Germline CDR1 is MNHEY and CDR2 is SMNVEV (reference sequence). V lost 4 bases to trimming and J lost 6 bases; unmatched junction nucleotides: 4. CDR3 DNA: TGTGCCAGCAGTTCCGGGACAGGGTTCGAGCAGTACTTC. Protein: CASSSGTGFEQYF.

The gene calls are TRBV28 and TRBJ2-2; 7 nucleotides agree with TRBD2. Germline lookup yields CDR1 MDHEN and CDR2 SYDVKM. This CDR3 contains 14 residues. The V segment lost 5 bases and the J segment 2 bases; nucleotides outside the gene matches: 2. In DNA form, the CDR3 reads TGTGCCAGCAGTCGCGGGGGAAACACCGGGGAGCTGTTTTTT. Translating it yields CASSRGGNTGELFF. Supplemented by reference TRBV28 and TRBJ2-2, the full variable domain reads DVKVTQSSRYLVKRTGEKVFLECVQDMDHENMFWYRQDPGLGLRLIYFSYDVKMKEKGDIPEGYSVSREKKERFSLILESASTNQTSMYLCASSRGGNTGELFFGEGSRLTVL.

V is TRBV19 and J is TRBJ2-1; the match to TRBD2 covers 9 bases. CDR1 LNHDA and CDR2 SQIVND come from the germline V gene (reference sequence). V trimming: 2 bases; J trimming: 6 bases; junction bases outside the gene matches: 2. This CDR3 has 14 amino acids. This CDR3 is CASSIPTSGNEQFF. The CDR3 nucleotides are TGTGCCAGTAGTATACCGACTAGCGGCAATGAGCAGTTCTTC.

In DNA, the CDR3 is TGTGCCAGCAGCTCGGGACTAGCGGGGGGCCCGTTCATCGAGCAGTACTTC. Translated, it gives CASSSGLAGGPFIEQYF. V is TRBV7-9 and J is TRBJ2-7; TRBD2 agrees at 15 bases. CDR1 SEHNR and CDR2 FQNEAQ come from the germline V gene (reference sequence). The CDR3 loop spans 17 amino acids. The ends lost 4 bases at V and 6 bases at J; junction bases unmatched: 10.

V and J are TRBV5-5 and TRBJ1-6; D is unresolved. Germline loops: CDR1 SGHKS, CDR2 YYEKEE (reference sequence). This CDR3 contains 14 residues. V dropped 2 bases and J dropped 8 bases, with 11 bases sitting between them. CDR3 coding DNA: TGTGCCAGCAGCTTCGCCGGGAGCGATTCACCCCTCCACTTT. It encodes CASSFAGSDSPLHF.

The rearrangement uses TRBV6-4 and TRBJ2-3, with no clear D. Germline-derived CDR1 and CDR2 are MRHNA and SNTAGT. V shed 2 bases and J shed 0 bases, with 9 bases lying between them. This CDR3 comprises 15 residues. The CDR3 DNA follows: TGTGCCAGCAGTGACGACACCTCTAGCACAGATACGCAGTATTTT. Translation: CASSDDTSSTDTQYF.

This clone was found once. The rearrangement uses TRBV29-1 and TRBJ1-3; 11 bases agree with TRBD1. The germline gives CDR1 SQVTM, CDR2 ANQGSEA. This CDR3 contains 14 residues. Trimming at V came to 4 bases and at J to 4 bases, leaving 3 bases not matched to a gene. CDR3 sequence: CSVAGQGAGNTIYF. CDR3 DNA sequence: TGCAGCGTTGCCGGACAGGGGGCGGGAAACACCATATATTTT.

The chain couples TRBV9 to TRBJ2-3, with a possible D match to TRBD2 (5 bases). CDR3 length equals 14 residues. The germline gives CDR1 SGDLS, CDR2 YYNGEE. V dropped 0 bases and J dropped 0 bases, with 5 bases sitting between them. The CDR3 DNA sequence: TGTGCCAGCAGCGTAGGAGGGAGCACAGATACGCAGTATTTT. Translated: CASSVGGSTDTQYF.

J is TRBJ1-2 and V is TRBV25-1; tentative D call: TRBD1 (5 bases). The V end lost 8 bases, the J end lost 4 bases, and 14 bases lay between the germline ends. The CDR3 sequence is 13 residues long. Germline V lookup: CDR1 MGHDK, CDR2 SYGVNS. CDR3 sequence: CASSQQGGYGYTF. CDR3 bases: TGTGCCAGCTCCCAGCAGGGAGGCTATGGCTACACCTTC.

J is TRBJ1-1 and V is TRBV5-6, with no clear D. CDR3 length: 12 residues. V lost 0 bases to trimming and J lost 7 bases, with 7 bases between them. Looked up from germline, CDR1 is SGHDT and CDR2 is YYEEEE. The CDR3 loop is CASSLDRFEAFF. The CDR3 region has the DNA TGTGCCAGCAGCTTGGACAGATTTGAAGCTTTCTTT.

The chain couples TRBV28 to TRBJ1-4; tentatively, D is TRBD1 (5 bases). This CDR3 spans 14 amino acids. Germline CDR1 and CDR2: MDHEN and SYDVKM. Trimming stripped 4 bases from V and 6 bases from J, with 12 bases between. In nucleotides, the CDR3 is TGTGCCAGCAGTTCGAGGGGAGGGGATGAAAAACTGTTTTTT. Its protein is CASSSRGGDEKLFF.

This chain uses TRBV25-1 with TRBJ2-1, with 11 bases fitting TRBD1. Germline trimming cut 5 bases from V and 8 bases from J; bases unmatched to any gene: 8. The CDR3 consists of 15 residues. The germline CDR1 and CDR2 sequences are MGHDK and SYGVNS. CDR3 protein: CASSPSGTGGHEQFF. The CDR3 DNA is TGTGCCAGCAGTCCTTCCGGGACAGGGGGGCATGAGCAGTTCTTC.

The rearrangement uses TRBV5-4 and TRBJ2-7; TRBD1 matches at 8 bases. The V and J ends lost 4 bases and 0 bases, in that order; junction bases with no gene match: 9. CDR1 is SGHNT, CDR2 YYREEE, per germline (reference sequence). The CDR3 contains 16 residues. This chain's CDR3 is CASSDRDRRSSYEQYF. The CDR3 nucleotides read TGTGCCAGCAGCGATCGGGACAGGAGGAGCTCCTACGAGCAGTACTTC.

This chain uses TRBV19 with TRBJ1-2; 7 bases are a match to TRBD1. With V trimmed by 5 bases and J by 4 bases, 7 bases remained unmatched. The CDR3 runs to 14 residues. Germline lookup yields CDR1 LNHDA and CDR2 SQIVND (reference sequence). For the CDR3, the DNA is TGTGCCAGTAGTCCCCAGGGACAGTCCTATGGCTACACCTTC. Protein sequence: CASSPQGQSYGYTF.

This chain uses TRBV28 with TRBJ1-5; tentative D call: TRBD1 (5 bases). With 2 bases removed from V and 0 bases from J, the gap between germline ends came to 14 bases. Germline-derived CDR1 and CDR2 are MDHEN and SYDVKM. The CDR3 has 17 residues. The chain's CDR3 is CASSLRDSAYSNQPQHF. DNA for the CDR3: TGTGCCAGCAGTTTAAGAGACAGCGCCTATAGCAATCAGCCCCAGCATTTT.

The gene calls are TRBV14 and TRBJ2-5; tentative D call: TRBD1 (6 bases). The CDR3 length is 15 residues. Germline V gene data show CDR1 as SGHDN and CDR2 as FVKESK. V dropped 1 base and J dropped 2 bases, with 11 bases sitting between them. CDR3 nucleotide sequence: TGTGCCAGCAGCCAAGTGGGGGCTATTCAAGAGACCCAGTACTTC. The encoded protein is CASSQVGAIQETQYF.

The V call is TRBV19, the J call TRBJ2-1, with D possibly TRBD1 on 6 matching bases. Germline assignment: CDR1 LNHDA and CDR2 SQIVND (reference sequence). The CDR3 has 16 residues. Trimming cost V 2 bases and J 4 bases, with 15 bases left between them. CDR3 region: CASSIRQARVYNEQFF. DNA for the CDR3: TGTGCCAGTAGTATAAGACAGGCTCGGGTTTACAATGAGCAGTTCTTC.

V and J are TRBV28 and TRBJ1-1; the D is unclear. V dropped 1 base and J dropped 1 base, with 4 bases sitting between them. Germline CDR1 is MDHEN and CDR2 is SYDVKM. The CDR3 extends over 13 amino acids. CDR3 nucleotides: TGTGCCAGCAGTTTATCGTCGAACACTGAAGCTTTCTTT. It codes for CASSLSSNTEAFF.

The chain combines TRBV7-9 with TRBJ2-7; 11 bases match TRBD1. V trimming: 5 bases; J trimming: 3 bases; junction bases outside the gene matches: 12. CDR3 length: 17 amino acids. In germline, CDR1 is SEHNR, CDR2 FQNEAQ (reference sequence). CDR3 coding DNA: TGTGCCAGCAGCCCAGGACTTTCGGGACAGGGGGACTACGAGCAGTACTTC. This sequence encodes CASSPGLSGQGDYEQYF.

This clone showed up just a few times. The chain recombines TRBV6-5 with TRBJ2-7, with TRBD1 identical over 7 bases. The CDR3 sequence is 15 residues long. Germline CDR1 MNHEY, CDR2 SVGAGI. With 6 bases clipped from V and 4 bases from J, the junction kept 12 bases outside the gene matches. The CDR3: CASRATGTAIYEQYF. CDR3 bases: TGTGCCAGCAGGGCTACCGGGACAGCTATATACGAGCAGTACTTC.

V is TRBV28 and J is TRBJ1-4; no clear D. Trimming left V 8 bases short and J 11 bases short, with 15 bases between. CDR1 is MDHEN and CDR2 is SYDVKM in the germline V gene. This CDR3 comprises 12 residues. The CDR3 reads CASGAGTEKLFF. CDR3 nucleotide sequence: TGTGCCAGCGGCGCGGGTACAGAGAAACTGTTTTTT.

J is TRBJ2-6 and V is TRBV9; 7 bases align to TRBD1. Germline V gene sequence: CDR1 SGDLS, CDR2 YYNGEE. V lost 4 bases and J lost 1; bases outside the gene matches: 2. The CDR3 consists of 15 residues. CDR3 in amino acids: CASSLQGSGANVLTF. The CDR3 DNA is TGTGCCAGCAGCTTACAGGGGTCTGGGGCCAACGTCCTGACTTTC.

Concerning this clone: This sample includes further DNA sequences coding for the same CDR3. This rearrangement joins TRBV15 to TRBJ2-5; 10 bases match TRBD1. Germline CDR1 and CDR2: LNHNV and YYDKDF (reference sequence). The CDR3 has 14 amino acids. J lost 2 bases, V lost 3 bases, and 0 bases had no gene match. In DNA form, the CDR3 reads TGTGCCACCAGCAGGGACAGGGGGCAAGAGACCCAGTACTTC. Translating it yields CATSRDRGQETQYF. Together with reference TRBV15 and TRBJ2-5, the CDR3 gives the full variable domain: DAMVIQNPRYQVTQFGKPVTLSCSQTLNHNVMYWYQQKSSQAPKLLFHYYDKDFNNEADTPDNFQSRRPNTSFCFLDIRSPGLGDTAMYLCATSRDRGQETQYFGPGTRLLVL.

The J gene is TRBJ1-6, the V gene TRBV2, with 10 positions matching TRBD1. The germline V gene encodes CDR1 SNHLY and CDR2 FYNNEI. The CDR3 sequence is 17 residues long. With V trimmed by 5 bases and J by 7 bases, 11 bases remained unmatched. This chain's CDR3 is CASSSPPGQGRNSPLHF. The CDR3 DNA reads TGTGCCAGCAGTTCTCCTCCGGGACAGGGGCGAAATTCACCCCTCCACTTT.

The CDR3: CASSRGGGGTEAFF. The DNA of the CDR3 is TGCGCCAGCAGCCGAGGCGGGGGGGGCACTGAAGCTTTCTTT. The rearrangement links TRBV4-1 to TRBJ1-1; D possibly corresponds to TRBD1 (5 bases). This CDR3 has 14 residues. V was trimmed by 4 bases and J by 4 bases, leaving 13 bases between them. In germline, CDR1 is MGHRA, CDR2 YSYEKL.

This clone was seen a few times. The chain employs TRBV27 and TRBJ1-2; 8 bases map to TRBD1. The CDR3 contains 15 residues. Trimming cost V 6 bases and J 4 bases; bases outside gene matches: 10. Germline V lookup: CDR1 MNHEY, CDR2 SMNVEV (reference sequence). CDR3 coding DNA: TGTGCCAGCAGACTCGGACAGGGACGCGGCTATGGCTACACCTTC. Translation gives CASRLGQGRGYGYTF.

The chain employs TRBV7-2 and TRBJ2-7; D perhaps matches TRBD1 (5 bases). Trimming took 4 bases from V and 12 from J, leaving 10 bases between them. CDR1 SGHTA and CDR2 FQGNSA come from the germline V gene. The CDR3 loop spans 10 amino acids. CDR3 region: CASSSGIPYF. The CDR3 coding sequence is TGTGCCAGCAGCTCAGGGATTCCGTACTTC.

This clone was seen once. The chain has TRBV4-3 and TRBJ1-2; TRBD1 is a possible D gene (5 bases). The CDR3 spans 14 residues. With 4 bases removed from V and 6 bases from J, the gap between germline ends came to 15 bases. Germline CDR1 LGHNA, CDR2 YSLEER. The chain's CDR3 is CASSPGTIEDGYTF. The CDR3, as DNA: TGCGCCAGCAGCCCAGGGACTATTGAGGATGGCTACACCTTC.

The rearrangement links TRBV7-3 to TRBJ1-1; a weak D match, TRBD1 (5 bases). V dropped 2 bases and J dropped 5 bases, with 9 bases sitting between them. Per the germline V gene, CDR1 is SGHTA and CDR2 is FQGTGA. The CDR3 has 13 amino acids. The CDR3 region has the DNA TGTGCCAGCAGCTTAGCCCGGGGGACTGAAGCTTTCTTT. It translates to CASSLARGTEAFF.

This chain links TRBV27 with TRBJ2-5; TRBD1 matches 9 bases. Unmatched junction bases numbered 3, after V lost 3 bases and J lost 4 bases. This CDR3 spans 14 amino acids. Per the germline V gene, CDR1 is MNHEY and CDR2 is SMNVEV (reference sequence). In nucleotides, the CDR3 is TGTGCCAGCAGTTTCCGACAGGGGGGAGAGACCCAGTACTTC. This gives the protein CASSFRQGGETQYF.